What follows is one T cell receptor (beta chain) and its context. This clone has a handful of counts. Its antigen specificity is not known. No much larger clone is present one base from it, and per-base qualities are unavailable. The receptor library was made with the immunoSEQ multiplex PCR assay. For the multiplex PCR, a mixture combining 60 forward primers for TCR Vbeta segments and 13 reverse primers for TCR Jbeta segments was used. Amplification of the CDR3 region of rearranged TCR beta genes was performed with a multiplex PCR assay on genomic DNA. On the Illumina HiSeq System, the amplified TCR beta libraries were sequenced as 87-base-pair reads. On the authors' methods: In a later analysis, tens of millions of unique TCR beta chains were counted across the roughly 610 repertoires, and approximately 9.9 million of these chains were shared by at least two donors. Raw reads were error-corrected and collapsed into unique sequences with a nearest-neighbor algorithm that merged closely related sequences to remove PCR and sequencing errors. CDR3 sequences were aligned to IMGT reference sequences to assign V, D and J gene segments. Each retained sequence needed at least a six-nucleotide match to both a V gene segment and a J gene segment. Rearrangements were classified as productive when the CDR3 lacked stop codons and remained in frame with V and J, and all other rearrangements were classified as non-productive. Following IMGT convention, CDR3 was defined as the stretch from the second conserved V-encoded cysteine to the conserved J-encoded phenylalanine. Sequences without an unambiguous match to a single V gene segment were excluded from the earlier analysis of approximately 600 of the donors. In an earlier analysis of approximately 590 of the donors, V segments were called functional above 56.7% productive rearrangements and were called segregating when the between-donor standard deviation exceeded 5%. To diagnose cytomegalovirus status from the catalog of TCR beta chain sequences, a statistical classification framework was built. In a later analysis, TCR nucleotide sequences were compared against IMGT/GENE-DB human TR gene sequences so that V and J genes could be assigned. In a later analysis, CDR3 sequences and most-parsimonious VDJ recombination scenarios were assigned using the TCRdist pipeline. In a later analysis, each TCR beta chain was defined by its CDR3 amino acid sequence together with its V-gene family, and reads lacking a unique V-gene family were excluded. As a way to deal with suspected cross-contamination and a sequencing artifact, a later analysis dropped over 550 nucleotide sequences that were highly shared and had low generation probability. A later analysis calculated a clonal expansion index for each public chain from normalized within-repertoire ranks of inferred template counts. In a later analysis, generation probabilities were computed using a VDJ recombination model fitted to out-of-frame rearrangements, and the results were checked against IGoR. A later analysis scored TCR-TCR, TCR-HLA and TCR-CMV co-occurrence with hypergeometric tests, applying a repertoire-size bias correction to TCR pairs. To estimate false discovery rates, a later analysis permuted the HLA or CMV assignments 20 times. In a later analysis, co-occurring TCRs were grouped using DBSCAN, and TCRdist sequence similarity was added for clustering within HLA-allele-positive subsets. Co-occurrence clustering excluded repertoires with fewer than 30,000 or more than 120,000 public chains, plus five with anomalous nucleotide sharing. Drawn from immuneACCESS, this table holds only the in-frame rearrangements with V and J called that TCRdb kept. Clones are partly lost; checked studies trace under half to an unresolved V gene and leave the rest unexplained. Clone size and V and J calls were adopted from that table, with D and trimming inferred from the DNA. The sample yields around 170,000 clones; roughly 80% were counted once. Less than 4.5% of the sample goes to the ten largest clones.

These data come from a study of cytomegalovirus exposure and HLA in healthy donors (dated by TCRdb to between 2016 and 2019). Describing the broader study: An earlier analysis of approximately 590 of the donors reported 250 to 300 Gb of sequence data and around 110 million unique TCR beta sequences from 150 million to 200 million T cells. A later analysis re-analyzed previously published TCR beta repertoires from roughly 630 donors and added high-resolution HLA genotyping to study TCR occurrence patterns. A later genetic analysis used genome-wide SNP genotypes for about 65% of the 666 donors, treating that subset as a discovery cohort. The study profiled the T cell repertoires of about 720 subjects by immunosequencing and related them to cytomegalovirus serostatus. In addition to the first cohort of hundreds of subjects, a separate validation cohort of 120 different subjects was used. Donor age, sex, ethnicity and CMV serostatus were compiled together with the repertoire data. Among about 400 genotyped donors of the cohort, an average of around 220,000 unique TCR beta nucleotide sequences was sequenced per donor, of which 15% to 20% were non-productive. The genetic ancestry cluster associated with self-reported Caucasian donors included roughly 84% of the approximately 410 genotyped donors. All discovery cohort repertoires had been generated using a single sequencing platform. Rather than using new phenotypic data, the later analysis identified candidate immune exposures from TCR beta sequences and from how often those sequences occurred across donors. To predict cytomegalovirus infection status, the study brought together high-throughput TCR immunosequencing, statistical association of individual TCRs with disease status, and machine learning. Class I and class II HLA loci were covered by the typing at four-digit resolution. Roughly 290 gigabases of sequencing data and tens of millions of unique TCR sequences made up an early release that covered approximately 620 HLA-typed donors. An earlier analysis of approximately 580 of the donors used high-throughput TCR beta sequencing to judge whether each TCR beta V gene segment behaved as functional or pseudogenic. The study aimed to test whether cataloging public T cell receptors could reveal signatures of past pathogen exposure. Four to six DR-DQ haplotypes were handled as single units for association and clustering, since linkage in the cohort was strong. The number of donors typed differed by locus, with 629-630 for A, B, C, DRB1 and DQB1, more than 500 for DQA1, 600 to 610 for DPA1, and roughly 450 for DPB1. The study at large found these results: A further reported finding was that TCR beta sequences accurately predicted the HLA-A and HLA-B alleles for most subjects in the first cohort. The classifier was reported to diagnose cytomegalovirus status with high specificity and sensitivity in both the original and validation cohorts. Broadly in line with IMGT annotations, most TCR beta V segments showed up in productive rearrangements about 90% or about 30% of the time in an earlier analysis of several hundred of the donors. Roughly uniform sequencing depth across donors was assumed in presence/absence analyses, although this assumption may not hold. In a later analysis, the rate of TCR association differed among HLA loci, with DRB1 alleles having the most associated TCRs and HLA-C alleles having the fewest. The study listed 164 TCR beta chains as associated with cytomegalovirus. A cluster of highly shared sequence variants was judged likely to represent a technical artifact of the sequencing pipeline. In a later analysis, several top co-occurrence clusters were reported to appear linked to parvovirus B19, influenza, CMV and Epstein-Barr virus. A later analysis associated about 16,000 TCR beta sequences with specific HLA alleles at a false discovery rate of 0.05. A later genetic analysis reported fewer N-insertions in productive TCRs among donors in an Asian-associated ancestry cluster than the roughly 700-donor mean. A later genetic analysis associated a missense DCLRE1C variant with V-gene and J-gene trimming of TCR beta chains, and an independent cohort replicated the association. Assigning TCR associations to individual alleles was difficult when HLA alleles, especially DR and DQ, strongly co-occurred. It was suggested by the authors that the approach could potentially be generalized to other disease states and immunological phenotypes. Most TCR sequences were seen in very few donors, while some public TCRs were found in many individuals. In this cohort, only TCR beta chains were sequenced, and detectable features were limited by the absence of alpha or paired-chain data. Some IMGT-functional V segments, including TRBV6-2 and TRBV6-3, could not be distinguished by the 87-base-pair reads and were therefore excluded. In vitro tests confirmed that a few of the cytomegalovirus-associated TCR beta chains recognize cytomegalovirus antigens. A later analysis found that HLA-associated TCR beta chains were more clonally expanded and had lower generation probabilities than equally common non-associated chains. Because HLA typing was unavailable for some donors at each locus, only the typed subset was used in association tests. Because counts were too low, 15 or so rarely observed V segments, including chromosome 9 orphons, were excluded from the earlier analysis of roughly 580 of the donors. Linkage disequilibrium might explain the correlated functional status among segregating V segments, but an unknown experimental factor could not be excluded. In a later analysis, most CMV-associated TCR beta chains were found to appear HLA-restricted, with HLA associations seemingly driven largely by CMV exposure. Immune exposure information for the cohort was limited to CMV serostatus.

In total, approximately 690 healthy bone marrow donors made up the cohort. Cohort members were all nominally healthy when sampled, although unrecorded immune exposures were likely present. The donor was CMV seronegative and was included in the group of 352 seronegative cohort members. A peripheral blood sample was collected from each donor, and TCR beta sequencing was performed on peripheral blood mononuclear cells. The Qiagen DNeasy Blood Extraction Kit was used to extract genomic DNA from the blood cell samples. Trimming leaves V shorter by 4 bases and J shorter by 3 bases, with the junction holding 15 bases beyond the gene matches. As encoded in the germline V gene, CDR1 is SGHVS while CDR2 is FNYEAQ. Including the terminal cysteine and phenylalanine, the CDR3 comprises 18 residues. Here the CDR3 DNA is all that survives: 54 bases in frame from base 1.

Specimen: PBMCs. The chain links TRBV7-6 with TRBJ2-3; 8 junctional bases match TRBD2. The receptor's source is a man in his fifties or sixties in good health and CMV-seronegative. The CDR3 amino acid sequence is: CASSYGAGERFTTDTQYF. The bases are TGTGCCAGCAGCTACGGAGCGGGGGAGCGCTTCACTACAGATACGCAGTATTTT.